The rows below give T cell receptor beta chains drawn from one sample of a study of T cells in Graves' hyperthyroidism and ophthalmopathy. MiXCR, applied by TCRdb to the multiplex PCR reads, yields one record per CDR3 protein. This sample has about 46,000 distinct CDR3 sequences; roughly 49% occur once, and the top ten carry about 30%. The sample taken for sequencing was peripheral blood or thyroid tissue (not recorded which). These receptors all stem from a woman in her 50s with Graves' hyperthyroidism. Both conserved end residues are part of each CDR3. A D gene is named only where the DNA matches it firmly. Clone size is stated in some rows and not others, as once, few, many or a class when expanded.

CDR3 length | J gene | V gene | clone size | D gene | CDR3 protein | CDR3 DNA
15 | TRBJ2-2 | TRBV7-2 | NA | TRBD2 | CASSLLAGATGELFF | TGTGCCAGCAGTTTACTAGCGGGAGCCACCGGGGAGCTGTTTTTT
15 | TRBJ1-5 | TRBV7-9 | medium-sized | NA | CASSSTRGGDQPQHF | TGTGCCAGCAGCTCAACCCGGGGGGGGGATCAGCCCCAGCATTTT
12 | TRBJ2-3 | TRBV29-1 | many | NA | CSVGGYTDTQYF | TGCAGCGTTGGTGGGTACACAGATACGCAGTATTTT
16 | TRBJ2-6 | TRBV7-6 | NA | NA | CASSPGRSSGANVLTF | TGTGCCAGCAGCCCGGGACGGAGCTCTGGGGCCAACGTCCTGACTTTC
13 | TRBJ1-6 | TRBV27 | many | NA | CASSFGQSAPLHF | TGTGCCAGCAGTTTCGGCCAATCGGCACCCCTCCACTTT
12 | TRBJ2-5 | TRBV7-9 | few | NA | CASGRSQETQYF | TGTGCCAGCGGCAGGTCCCAAGAGACCCAGTACTTC
15 | TRBJ1-5 | TRBV2 | NA | NA | CASSTGLGGNQPQHF | TGTGCCAGCAGTACCGGGCTTGGGGGCAATCAGCCCCAGCATTTT
11 | TRBJ1-2 | TRBV11-2 | many | NA | CATGASRRYTF | TGTGCCACCGGAGCGTCTAGACGCTACACCTTC
12 | TRBJ1-2 | TRBV11-1 | NA | NA | CASSQEQDGLTF | TGTGCCAGCAGCCAGGAACAGGACGGCCTCACCTTC
14 | TRBJ2-5 | TRBV5-4 | NA | TRBD1 | CASTRPGQQETQYF | TGTGCCAGCACCCGTCCGGGACAGCAAGAGACCCAGTACTTC
16 | TRBJ1-2 | TRBV10-3 | NA | TRBD1 | CAISESVGQGGGGYTF | TGTGCCATCAGTGAGTCAGTAGGACAGGGAGGTGGTGGCTACACCTTC
16 | TRBJ1-1 | TRBV24-1 | many | TRBD1 | CATRGQGQAGGTEAFF | TGTGCCACCAGGGGCCAGGGACAGGCCGGGGGTACTGAAGCTTTCTTT
14 | TRBJ2-6 | TRBV2 | NA | TRBD1 | CASSGTGRANVLTF | TGTGCCAGCAGCGGGACAGGGCGGGCCAACGTCCTGACTTTC
12 | TRBJ1-2 | TRBV11-2 | many | NA | CASSLGNWGYTF | TGTGCCAGCAGCTTAGGGAATTGGGGCTACACCTTC
15 | TRBJ1-1 | TRBV20-1 | many | TRBD1 | CSARDRTGGWTEAFF | TGCAGTGCTAGAGATAGGACAGGGGGCTGGACTGAAGCTTTCTTT
17 | TRBJ2-5 | TRBV10-3 | NA | TRBD2 | CAISETASGRDQETQYF | TGTGCCATCAGTGAGACCGCTAGCGGGAGGGACCAAGAGACCCAGTACTTC
15 | TRBJ1-5 | TRBV5-6 | NA | NA | CASSLGSFSNQPQHF | TGTGCCAGCAGCTTGGGCAGTTTTAGCAATCAGCCCCAGCATTTT
14 | TRBJ2-3 | TRBV9 | NA | NA | CASSVEACGDTQYF | TGTGCCAGCAGCGTAGAGGCCTGCGGAGATACGCAGTATTTT
15 | TRBJ2-2 | TRBV20-1 | few | NA | CSARVVGAGAGELFF | TGCAGTGCTAGAGTGGTGGGAGCGGGCGCCGGGGAGCTGTTTTTT
17 | TRBJ2-5 | TRBV29-1 | NA | TRBD2 | CSVHRLAGGARWETQYF | TGCAGCGTCCATCGACTAGCGGGAGGAGCGAGGTGGGAGACCCAGTACTTC
14 | TRBJ1-1 | TRBV20-1 | NA | NA | CSARLRSRNTEAFF | TGCAGTGCTAGACTCCGGAGCCGGAACACTGAAGCTTTCTTT
17 | TRBJ1-6 | TRBV7-6 | NA | NA | CASSLGFRASGGSPLHF | TGTGCCAGCAGCTTAGGATTCAGGGCTTCGGGTGGTTCACCCCTCCACTTT
15 | TRBJ1-5 | TRBV9 | many | TRBD1 | CASSVAGGANQPQHF | TGTGCCAGCAGCGTAGCAGGGGGGGCCAATCAGCCCCAGCATTTT
12 | TRBJ2-5 | TRBV20-1 | NA | NA | CSAGRRGQPQYF | TGCAGTGCGGGACGGCGGGGGCAGCCCCAGTACTTC
13 | TRBJ1-1 | TRBV25-1 | NA | NA | CASSAPGRREAFF | TGTGCCAGCAGTGCGCCGGGACGCCGTGAAGCTTTCTTT
13 | TRBJ2-2 | TRBV24-1 | once | NA | CATSVEGGGELFF | TGTGCCACCAGTGTCGAGGGGGGCGGGGAGCTGTTTTTT
14 | TRBJ1-3 | TRBV5-6 | many | NA | CASSPSGTGNTIYF | TGTGCCAGCAGCCCTTCAGGGACCGGAAACACCATATATTTT
16 | TRBJ2-2 | TRBV5-4 | many | TRBD2 | CASSSQAGVVTGELFF | TGTGCCAGCAGCTCGCAGGCGGGAGTAGTCACCGGGGAGCTGTTTTTT
17 | TRBJ1-6 | TRBV20-1 | many | NA | CSARDVQSSSYNSPLHF | TGCAGTGCTAGAGATGTTCAGAGTAGCTCCTATAATTCACCCCTCCACTTT
16 | TRBJ2-1 | TRBV29-1 | NA | TRBD2 | CSVANLAGVGYNEQFF | TGCAGCGTTGCTAATCTAGCGGGAGTGGGTTACAATGAGCAGTTCTTC
14 | TRBJ2-2 | TRBV2 | NA | NA | CASAQGNSPGELFF | TGTGCCAGCGCCCAGGGGAATTCACCCGGGGAGCTGTTTTTT
14 | TRBJ2-5 | TRBV7-3 | few | TRBD2 | CASSFSGRTETQYF | TGTGCCAGCAGCTTTAGCGGGAGGACAGAGACCCAGTACTTC
14 | TRBJ2-2 | TRBV4-3 | many | NA | CASSHNRVSGELFF | TGCGCCAGCAGCCATAACAGGGTTAGCGGGGAGCTGTTTTTT
14 | TRBJ1-2 | TRBV12-3/TRBV12-4 | NA | NA | CASSPSLGARSYTF | TGTGCCAGCAGTCCCAGCCTCGGGGCACGAAGCTACACCTTC
12 | TRBJ2-5 | TRBV29-1 | once | NA | CSVGAPLETQYF | TGCAGCGTTGGGGCGCCTTTGGAGACCCAGTACTTC
15 | TRBJ2-5 | TRBV20-1 | NA | TRBD2 | CSALAGVTDQETQYF | TGCAGTGCTCTAGCGGGAGTTACCGACCAAGAGACCCAGTACTTC
16 | TRBJ2-5 | TRBV5-1 | many | NA | CASSVGPGQNQETQYF | TGCGCCAGCAGCGTCGGGCCCGGACAGAACCAAGAGACCCAGTACTTC
16 | TRBJ1-1 | TRBV28 | many | TRBD1 | CASSPSTGRMNTEAFF | TGTGCCAGCAGTCCTTCGACAGGGAGAATGAACACTGAAGCTTTCTTT
17 | TRBJ1-3 | TRBV9 | many | NA | CASSVDETAFSGNTIYF | TGTGCCAGCAGCGTAGATGAGACGGCCTTCTCTGGAAACACCATATATTTT
11 | TRBJ1-2 | TRBV6-6 | NA | NA | CASSYSDGYTF | TGTGCCAGCAGTTACTCGGATGGCTACACCTTC
14 | TRBJ1-5 | TRBV4-1 | many | NA | CASSQLVGNQPQHF | TGCGCCAGCAGCCAATTAGTTGGCAATCAGCCCCAGCATTTT
17 | TRBJ2-7 | TRBV7-9 | many | TRBD2 | CASRPARGGALSYEQYF | TGTGCCAGCAGACCCGCCCGGGGGGGGGCTCTCTCCTACGAGCAGTACTTC
14 | TRBJ2-7 | TRBV10-2 | NA | NA | CASSDSDPSYEQYF | TGCGCCAGCAGTGATAGCGACCCCTCCTACGAGCAGTACTTC
17 | TRBJ1-5 | TRBV7-2 | NA | TRBD1 | CASSSQTGTGGVQPQHF | TGTGCCAGCAGCTCCCAGACCGGGACAGGGGGCGTTCAGCCCCAGCATTTT
13 | TRBJ1-2 | TRBV28 | NA | NA | CASSLAGGYGYTF | TGTGCCAGCAGTTTAGCGGGGGGCTATGGCTACACCTTC
13 | TRBJ2-7 | TRBV29-1 | many | NA | CSATGTWDYEQYF | TGCAGCGCAACCGGGACATGGGATTACGAGCAGTACTTC
14 | TRBJ2-3 | TRBV12-3/TRBV12-4 | many | NA | CASSSGASTDTQYF | TGTGCCAGCAGTTCCGGGGCCAGCACAGATACGCAGTATTTT
13 | TRBJ2-2 | TRBV2 | many | TRBD2 | CASLAANTGELFF | TGTGCCAGCCTAGCGGCGAACACCGGGGAGCTGTTTTTT
16 | TRBJ2-1 | TRBV11-2 | NA | TRBD2 | CASSPIVAGSFNEQFF | TGTGCCAGCAGCCCAATTGTAGCGGGGAGTTTCAATGAGCAGTTCTTC